The entry below describes one TCR beta chain. Its cognate antigen is unknown. The data derive from a study of PD-L1 blockade in urothelial cancer. Turning to the study itself: Patients, treated from about 2014 onward, received atezolizumab 1,200 mg intravenously every 3 weeks. Most patients, about nine tenths of the roughly 30, were males with bladder-origin cancer. The median number of T cells present in blood samples was 140,000 to 150,000. Study-wide results and caveats: Durable-benefit patients expanded tumor-associated blood clones more at 3 weeks.

Time point noted: pretreatment peripheral blood. The CDR3 has 15 amino acids. The germline CDR1 and CDR2 sequences are SGHRS and YFSETQ. V shed 2 bases, J shed 0 bases, and the junction held 4 bases outside the gene matches. Some clones are missing from TCRdb's copy, which holds only in-frame ones; the method was immunoSEQ multiplex PCR. This sample yields 72,000 or so clones, of which 70% to 90% are seen a single time; around 14% belongs to the top ten. This sample comprised PBMCs, obtained around atezolizumab (anti-PD-L1) treatment. The genes are TRBV5-1 and TRBJ1-2, with 7 bases aligning to TRBD1. The receptor was isolated from a man between 60 and 75 years old with urothelial cancer. CDR3 nucleotide sequence: TGCGCCAGCAGCTTAGACAGGGATTCTAACTATGGCTACACCTTC. Translation: CASSLDRDSNYGYTF.